A single sample is the source of the 20 T cell receptor beta chains below, sequenced in a study of cytomegalovirus exposure and HLA in healthy donors. The primer mix had 60 Vbeta and 13 Jbeta primers. Sequenced by immunoSEQ multiplex PCR; TCRdb stores in-frame clones only, minus some. Found here are approximately 200,000 clones, 75% to 85% of them singletons; the top ten hold 6.5%. The specimen sequenced was PBMCs. Receptor source: a woman aged 45-60 years in good health and CMV-seropositive.

The chain uses TRBV5-1 and TRBJ2-3; D possibly corresponds to TRBD1 (5 bases). The ends were cut back, 5 bases at V and 6 bases at J, with 22 bases in the middle. CDR1 SGHRS and CDR2 YFSETQ come from the germline V gene. The CDR3 contains 16 residues. The chain's CDR3 is CASRIRPGPVGDTQYF. The DNA of the CDR3 is TGCGCCAGCAGGATCCGGCCAGGGCCCGTAGGGGATACGCAGTATTTT.

This clone occurred once. At one boundary the junction diverges from the germline segment, which might be a read error. The chain combines TRBV4-3 with TRBJ1-6; 8 positions match TRBD1. The CDR3 runs to 18 residues. The germline gives CDR1 LGHNA, CDR2 YSLEER. In DNA, the CDR3 is TGCGCCAGCGGCCAAGAGGCAGGGGGCTTGTCCTATAATTCACCCCTCCACTTT. Its protein product is CASGQEAGGLSYNSPLHF.

The genes are TRBV19 and TRBJ2-7; D is perhaps TRBD1 (6 bases). Germline-derived CDR1 and CDR2 are LNHDA and SQIVND (reference sequence). The CDR3 totals 15 residues. Deletions cut 0 bases from V and 7 bases from J, with 16 bases between. The CDR3 protein is CASSIEDSPPREQYF. DNA of the CDR3: TGTGCCAGTAGTATAGAGGACAGTCCCCCTCGGGAGCAGTACTTC.

J is TRBJ1-6 and V is TRBV5-1; D gene ambiguous. The CDR3 loop spans 13 amino acids. Trimming cost V 4 bases and J 13 bases, with 15 bases left between them. Germline V gene lookup returns CDR1 SGHRS and CDR2 YFSETQ. CDR3 nucleotides: TGCGCCAGCAGCCAGATGACAAGTAGTCCCCTCCACTTT. Translation gives CASSQMTSSPLHF.

The chain recombines TRBV5-4 with TRBJ2-5; no clear D. The CDR3 totals 13 residues. Deletions cut 1 base from V and 5 bases from J, with 9 bases between. Germline V gene lookup returns CDR1 SGHNT and CDR2 YYREEE (reference sequence). The CDR3 DNA reads as TGTGCCAGCAGCTTGCACGGGTCCGAGACCCAGTACTTC. Translating gives CASSLHGSETQYF.

This clone has more than one count but fewer than ten. This CDR3 is CASSRQGDGIEAFF. In DNA, the CDR3 is TGTGCCAGCAGCCGGCAGGGGGATGGGATTGAAGCTTTCTTT. The gene calls are TRBV7-9 and TRBJ1-1; 7 nucleotides line up with TRBD1. Per the germline V gene, CDR1 is SEHNR and CDR2 is FQNEAQ (reference sequence). CDR3 length equals 14 residues. Germline trimming cut 5 bases from V and 7 bases from J; bases unmatched to any gene: 10.

V gene TRBV7-8 combines with J gene TRBJ2-1, with 8 bases lining up with TRBD1. With V trimmed by 6 bases and J by 7 bases, 2 bases remained unmatched. CDR1 SGHVS and CDR2 FQNEAQ come from the germline V gene. The CDR3 consists of 12 residues. The CDR3 loop reads CASRTGVNEQFF. CDR3 DNA: TGTGCCAGCAGGACAGGGGTAAATGAGCAGTTCTTC.

The CDR3 here is CASSMDSGNYGYTF. CDR3 in DNA: TGTGCCAGTAGTATGGACAGTGGGAACTATGGCTACACCTTC. The V and J genes are TRBV19 and TRBJ1-2; perhaps TRBD1 as D (6 bases). The V gene's germline CDR1 is LNHDA and CDR2 SQIVND (reference sequence). The CDR3 has 14 amino acids. The ends were cut back, 3 bases at V and 2 bases at J, with 10 bases in the middle.

The chain combines TRBV7-9 with TRBJ1-5; D may be TRBD1 (6 bases). This CDR3 has 17 amino acids. Germline V gene sequence: CDR1 SEHNR, CDR2 FQNEAQ (reference sequence). V was cut by 3 bases and J by 0 bases, with 15 bases left in between. CDR3 amino acids: CASSLGQGKYSNQPQHF. In nucleotides, the CDR3 is TGTGCCAGCAGCTTGGGGCAGGGGAAGTATAGCAATCAGCCCCAGCATTTT.

The chain has TRBV7-2 and TRBJ2-2; 8 positions match TRBD1. Germline loops: CDR1 SGHTA, CDR2 FQGNSA. The ends lost 5 bases at V and 6 bases at J; junction bases unmatched: 11. This CDR3 is built from 16 residues. The CDR3 sequence: CASSLTRGLEAGELFF. Here the CDR3 DNA reads TGTGCCAGCAGCCTCACCAGGGGGCTGGAAGCCGGGGAGCTGTTTTTT.

This chain joins TRBV5-6 and TRBJ1-3; 8 bases are shared with TRBD1. Germline loops: CDR1 SGHDT, CDR2 YYEEEE. With V trimmed by 1 base and J by 2 bases, 11 bases remained unmatched. The CDR3 is 18 residues long. The DNA of the CDR3 is TGTGCCAGCAGCTTGATGGGGGGAGGACAGGGAGCTGGAAACACCATATATTTT. This sequence encodes CASSLMGGGQGAGNTIYF.

This clone appeared a single time. V is TRBV4-1 and J is TRBJ1-1; 7 bases are a match to TRBD1. Unmatched junction bases numbered 7, after V lost 5 bases and J lost 4 bases. CDR1 is MGHRA, CDR2 YSYEKL, per germline. This CDR3 has 14 residues. CDR3 loop: CASSYRGWGTEAFF. The CDR3 DNA is TGCGCCAGCAGCTACAGGGGATGGGGCACTGAAGCTTTCTTT.

This chain uses TRBV5-6 with TRBJ2-7; a possible D gene is TRBD1 (6 bases). The CDR3 has 12 residues. V dropped 6 bases and J dropped 1 base, with 8 bases sitting between them. Germline CDR1 is SGHDT and CDR2 is YYEEEE. The CDR3 loop reads CASNQGSYEQYF. The CDR3 DNA sequence: TGTGCCAGCAATCAGGGGTCCTACGAGCAGTACTTC.

The V and J genes are TRBV9 and TRBJ2-3, with D possibly TRBD2 on 5 matching bases. From germline, CDR1 is SGDLS and CDR2 YYNGEE. This CDR3 contains 15 residues. V was trimmed by 4 bases and J by 0 bases, leaving 12 bases between them. The CDR3, as DNA: TGTGCCAGCAGCTTTAGCGCCCTCAGCACAGATACGCAGTATTTT. It encodes CASSFSALSTDTQYF.

The CDR3 DNA follows: TGTGCCAGCAGTTTTAGGACTAGCGATGCAGATACGCAGTATTTT. This codes for CASSFRTSDADTQYF. This rearrangement joins TRBV27 to TRBJ2-3, with TRBD2 matching over 9 bases. V shed 3 bases and J 4 bases; nucleotides not matched to a gene: 5. The germline V gene encodes CDR1 MNHEY and CDR2 SMNVEV (reference sequence). The CDR3 is 15 amino acids.

This clone has just one count. DNA for the CDR3: TGTGCCAGCAACCCCCCTTCGCAGGGGGCAGGGGATACGCAGTATTTT. Translation: CASNPPSQGAGDTQYF. The chain recombines TRBV2 with TRBJ2-3; TRBD1 matches 8 bases. The CDR3 consists of 16 residues. The V and J ends lost 7 bases and 6 bases, in that order; junction bases with no gene match: 15. Germline V lookup: CDR1 SNHLY, CDR2 FYNNEI.

The V call is TRBV6-5, the J call TRBJ2-7, with D perhaps TRBD1 (6 bases). V lost 4 bases, J lost 1 base, and 11 bases lay in between. This CDR3 is built from 14 residues. Germline V CDR1 and CDR2: MNHEY, SVGAGI. CDR3 region: CASSSVGASYEQYF. CDR3 nucleotide sequence: TGTGCCAGCAGTTCCGTGGGGGCTTCCTACGAGCAGTACTTC.

The genes are TRBV6-5 and TRBJ2-5; no clear D gene. Germline CDR1 reads MNHEY; CDR2 reads SVGAGI. This CDR3 comprises 11 residues. The V gene lost 8 bases and the J gene lost 5 bases, with 9 bases spanning the gap. The chain's CDR3 is CASQNAETQYF. DNA of the CDR3: TGTGCCAGCCAAAACGCGGAGACCCAGTACTTC.

This rearrangement joins TRBV12-5 to TRBJ2-1, with 11 bases identical to TRBD2. The CDR3 covers 15 residues. Germline V gene data show CDR1 as LGHNT and CDR2 as FRNRAP. After removal of 6 bases from V and 8 bases from J, the junction contained 9 bases not matched to a gene. The chain's CDR3 is CASGRGLAEGDEQFF. The CDR3, as DNA: TGTGCTAGTGGCCGGGGACTAGCGGAAGGGGATGAGCAGTTCTTC.

The chain links TRBV7-3 to TRBJ2-3; 8 nucleotides agree with TRBD2. V lost 4 bases and J lost 5; bases outside the gene matches: 8. The CDR3 is made up of 15 amino acids. CDR1 and CDR2 from the germline V gene are SGHTA and FQGTGA. The CDR3 loop is CASSSGSGAGDTQYF. CDR3 DNA sequence: TGTGCCAGCAGCTCGGGTAGCGGGGCGGGAGATACGCAGTATTTT. Full variable domain (remainder filled in from reference TRBV7-3 and TRBJ2-3): GAGVSQTPSNKVTEKGKYVELRCDPISGHTALYWYRQSLGQGPEFLIYFQGTGAADDSGLPNDRFFAVRPEGSVSTLKIQRTERGDSAVYLCASSSGSGAGDTQYFGPGTRLTVL.